This T cell receptor beta chain was documented in a study of cytotoxic CD8 clonotypes in ibrutinib-treated CLL. Sequenced by immunoSEQ multiplex PCR; TCRdb stores in-frame clones only, minus some. The sample carries some 300,000 clones, around four fifths recorded once. Deletions cut 2 bases from V and 3 bases from J, with 8 bases between. Germline CDR1 and CDR2: KGHSH and LQKENI. This CDR3 has 14 amino acids. Sample: PBMCs, taken before ibrutinib treatment. The rearrangement joins TRBV18 to TRBJ1-5; a possible D gene is TRBD1 (5 bases). The receptor's source is a human donor with chronic lymphocytic leukemia. In DNA form, the CDR3 reads TGTGCCAGCTCACCAGGAGGGACCAATCAGCCCCAGCATTTT. As protein: CASSPGGTNQPQHF.